These T cell receptor beta chains were read from a single sample in a study of shared clonotypes between healthy human individuals. Some clones are missing from TCRdb's copy, which holds only in-frame ones; the method was immunoSEQ multiplex PCR. This table has 2 million to 2.5 million clones, 90% to 97% appearing once. Sequencing input: naive CD4+ T cells sorted from blood. These TCRs come from a man younger than 35 in good health. The CDR3 runs from the conserved cysteine through the conserved F or W. A D gene is named only where the DNA matches it firmly. A clone size is listed for some rows: how often the clone was seen (once, few, many), or a class if it is expanded.

>-|TRBV6-1|TRBD1|TRBJ1-1
TGTGCCAGCAGGCCTGAGGGACAGATGAACACTGAAGCTTTCTTT
CASRPEGQMNTEAFF
>-|TRBV6-6|-|TRBJ2-7
TGTGCCAGCAGTTTCGGACCTGGCTCCTACGAGCAGTACTTC
CASSFGPGSYEQYF
>-|TRBV18|-|TRBJ2-3
TGTGCCAGCTCACCTCCAGTCGATACGCAGTATTTT
CASSPPVDTQYF
>-|TRBV2|TRBD2|TRBJ2-5
TGTGCCAGCGGGACTAGCGACCAGTACTTC
CASGTSDQYF
>-|TRBV19|-|TRBJ2-1
TGTGCCAGTAGCCCGTCTGGGGCGGGGGAGCAGTTCTTC
CASSPSGAGEQFF
>-|TRBV10-2|-|TRBJ1-1
TGCGCCAGCAGTCCAGGGGCAGGCACTGAAGCTTTCTTT
CASSPGAGTEAFF
>-|TRBV7-9|-|TRBJ2-3
TGTGCCAGCAGCCCCCCTGGAACAGATACGCAGTATTTT
CASSPPGTDTQYF
>-|TRBV2|-|TRBJ1-2
TGTGCCAGCAGTGACCCCCGCACAGGAGGGTCTTACACCTTC
CASSDPRTGGSYTF
>-|TRBV19|-|TRBJ1-6
TGTGCCAGCACCTCGGGGCGGGCCCTGAATTCACCCCTCCACTTT
CASTSGRALNSPLHF
>-|TRBV19|-|TRBJ1-2
TGTGCCAGTAGTATTCTGAACGAGGGAGAATATGGCTACACCTTC
CASSILNEGEYGYTF
>few|TRBV10-3|-|TRBJ1-1
TGTGCCATCAGTGAGAGCGGACAGATGAACACTGAAGCTTTCTTT
CAISESGQMNTEAFF
>once|TRBV2|-|TRBJ2-7
TGTGCCAGCATCTATCCCGGGGCAGCCTCCTACGAGCAGTACTTC
CASIYPGAASYEQYF
>-|TRBV2|-|TRBJ1-1
TGTGCCAGCACCGACGACGGTCCGGTGGCTTTCTTT
CASTDDGPVAFF
>-|TRBV28|TRBD1|TRBJ2-5
TGTGCCAGCAGAACAGGGGGCCTCGGGGAGACCCAGTACTTC
CASRTGGLGETQYF
>-|TRBV30|-|TRBJ1-1
TGTGCCTGGAGTCCCTCGGTACTCATGGGGACTGAAGCTTTCTTT
CAWSPSVLMGTEAFF
>few|TRBV6-6|-|TRBJ1-6
TGTGCCAGCACCCCGAGACGGGGAGATAATTCACCCCTCCACTTT
CASTPRRGDNSPLHF
>-|TRBV5-1|TRBD2|TRBJ2-5
TGCGCCAGCAGCACAGGGACTAGCGGGGGGAGCGAGACCCAGTACTTC
CASSTGTSGGSETQYF
>-|TRBV9|TRBD1|TRBJ2-5
TGTGCCAGCAGCGAGGGGACAGGGGGCGCTCGGGAGACCCAGTACTTC
CASSEGTGGARETQYF
>-|TRBV19|-|TRBJ2-2
TGTGCCAGTAGTACTCCCGGGGTAACCGGGGAGCTGTTTTTT
CASSTPGVTGELFF
>-|TRBV10-3|TRBD1|TRBJ1-5
TGTGCCATCAGTGAGGGGACAGTCCAGCCCCAGCATTTT
CAISEGTVQPQHF
>-|TRBV6-5|-|TRBJ1-6
TGTGCCAGCAGTCGCACTAGTACCGGGAATTCACCCCTCCACTTT
CASSRTSTGNSPLHF
>-|TRBV5-4|TRBD2|TRBJ2-2
TGTGCCAGCACCACGGGGAGTACTAGCGGGGGGAACACCGGGGAGCTGTTTTTT
CASTTGSTSGGNTGELFF
>once|TRBV7-2|-|TRBJ2-1
TGTGCCAGCAGCTTAGAACTCCAGCTCGTCAACAATGAGCAGTTCTTC
CASSLELQLVNNEQFF
>-|TRBV10-3|-|TRBJ2-2
TGTGCCATCAGTGACGGGGGGCTAGGTACCGGGGAGCTGTTTTTT
CAISDGGLGTGELFF
>-|TRBV4-1|TRBD1|TRBJ2-5
TGCGCCAGCACCCTTTTTCCGGGACAGGGGGCTGAGACCCAGTACTTC
CASTLFPGQGAETQYF
>-|TRBV6-5|-|TRBJ1-2
TGTGCCAGCAGCGCAGACAGGACCCATAACTATGGCTACACCTTC
CASSADRTHNYGYTF
>-|TRBV7-2|-|TRBJ2-7
TGTGCCAGCAGCCAAACTCAAGGACTGCACTACGAGCAGTACTTC
CASSQTQGLHYEQYF
>-|TRBV7-9|TRBD1|TRBJ2-7
TGTGCCAGCAGCCACATAGGGACAGGGGGTCGGGACGAGCAGTACTTC
CASSHIGTGGRDEQYF
>-|TRBV6-6|TRBD2|TRBJ2-7
TGTGCCAGCAGTAGCGGGAGGTCACACGAGCAGTACTTC
CASSSGRSHEQYF
>-|TRBV7-9|-|TRBJ2-3
TGTGCCAGCAGCTTAGGGGACCGTCGGCCCACAGATACGCAGTATTTT
CASSLGDRRPTDTQYF
>-|TRBV18|TRBD1|TRBJ2-7
TGTGCCAGCTCACAGGGACAGGACCGCTACGAGCAGTACTTC
CASSQGQDRYEQYF
>-|TRBV2|-|TRBJ2-1
TGTGCCAGCAGTCCCGGTAGGGGATACAATGAGCAGTTCTTC
CASSPGRGYNEQFF
>-|TRBV5-6|-|TRBJ2-4
TGTGCCAGCAGCTTGGACCCCAGGGACGCCAAAAACATTCAGTACTTC
CASSLDPRDAKNIQYF
>-|TRBV1|-|TRBJ2-7
TGCACCAGCAGCCAAGGCACCGGGACTAGCGGCCACGAGCAGTACTTC
CTSSQGTGTSGHEQYF
>-|TRBV5-1|-|TRBJ2-1
TGCGCCAGCAGTTCGGCCGTTAGCGGCTCATACAATGAGCAGTTCTTC
CASSSAVSGSYNEQFF
>-|TRBV7-3|-|TRBJ2-2
TGTGCCAGCAGCGGACAACCTAACACCGGGGAGCTGTTTTTT
CASSGQPNTGELFF
>-|TRBV6-5|TRBD1|TRBJ2-7
TGTGCCAGCAGCCAAGGGGGACAGTGGGCCTACGAGCAGTACTTC
CASSQGGQWAYEQYF
>-|TRBV2|-|TRBJ1-2
TGTGCCAGCAGTCAAGTCCCGGGATTACTCTCGGATGGCTACACCTTC
CASSQVPGLLSDGYTF
>-|TRBV18|-|TRBJ2-3
TGTGCCAGCTCACCCCGTACCCCTGACACAGATACGCAGTATTTT
CASSPRTPDTDTQYF
>-|TRBV29-1|TRBD2|TRBJ2-1
TGCAGCGTCTCCGGACTAGCACGGGGGGAGCAGTTCTTC
CSVSGLARGEQFF
>-|TRBV4-1|-|TRBJ1-1
TGCGCCAGCAGCCAAGGGGGCCGGAACACTGAAGCTTTCTTT
CASSQGGRNTEAFF
>-|TRBV27|-|TRBJ1-2
TGTGCCAGCAGGACCGGGACTCGAGGCTACACCTTC
CASRTGTRGYTF
>-|TRBV7-9|-|TRBJ1-2
TGTGCCAGCAGCCTCCACTATTTTACTAACTATGGCTACACCTTC
CASSLHYFTNYGYTF
>-|TRBV7-2|-|TRBJ2-3
TGTGCCAGCAGCGCGGACTCGACGTCCCCGTATTTT
CASSADSTSPYF
>-|TRBV5-4|TRBD2|TRBJ2-1
TGTGCCAGCAGCCCCGGGGGGGGCAGGTCCTACAATGAGCAGTTCTTC
CASSPGGGRSYNEQFF
>-|TRBV6-6|TRBD1|TRBJ2-7
TGTGCCAGCAGTTACCCGTTTTCGACAGGGGCCTACGAGCAGTACTTC
CASSYPFSTGAYEQYF
>-|TRBV7-2|-|TRBJ2-1
TGTGCCAGCAGCTCGATGCCGGGACAAATATACAATGAGCAGTTCTTC
CASSSMPGQIYNEQFF
>once|TRBV6-1|-|TRBJ2-5
TGTGCCAGCAGTGACAGGGGTCAGGGTCAAGAGACCCAGTACTTC
CASSDRGQGQETQYF
>-|TRBV10-3|TRBD1|TRBJ2-6
TGTGCCATCAGTGAACAGGGGCTGGGGGCCAACGTCCTGACTTTC
CAISEQGLGANVLTF
>-|TRBV7-6|-|TRBJ2-5
TGTGCCAGCAGCTTAGCGGGGGGCGGGAAGGAGACCCAGTACTTC
CASSLAGGGKETQYF
>-|TRBV7-2|TRBD2|TRBJ2-5
TGTGCCAGTCGTCAGACTAGCGGGGGGACCCAGTACTTC
CASRQTSGGTQYF
>-|TRBV2|TRBD2|TRBJ2-3
TGTGCCAGCAGTCTAGCGGGAGGGGTGATAGATACGCAGTATTTT
CASSLAGGVIDTQYF
>once|TRBV5-4|TRBD2|TRBJ2-2
TGTGCCAGCAGCTTGGGAGGGACCGGGGGGACCGGGGAGCTGTTTTTT
CASSLGGTGGTGELFF
>-|TRBV7-2|-|TRBJ1-5
TGTGCCAGCAGCTTAAGTTATAGCAATCAGCCCCAGCATTTT
CASSLSYSNQPQHF
>-|TRBV27|TRBD1|TRBJ1-2
TGTGCCAGCAGTTCCTACCCCGGGACAGAGTACTATGGCTACACCTTC
CASSSYPGTEYYGYTF
>-|TRBV25-1|TRBD2|TRBJ2-3
TGTGCCAGCAGTGAGGCCCGACTAGCGGGAGGCATAGATACGCAGTATTTT
CASSEARLAGGIDTQYF
>-|TRBV5-1|-|TRBJ2-3
TGCGCCAGCAGCGAGATAAGCACAGATACGCAGTATTTT
CASSEISTDTQYF
>-|TRBV6-1|TRBD2|TRBJ2-7
TGTGCCAGCACGGTAGCGGGAGCGATCCCCCACGAGCAGTACTTC
CASTVAGAIPHEQYF
>-|TRBV29-1|-|TRBJ1-1
TGCAGCGTTATAGAGTCCGGAACTGAAGCTTTCTTT
CSVIESGTEAFF
>-|TRBV7-2|TRBD1|TRBJ2-5
TGTGCCAGCAAAAGAGGGACAGGGGCAGAGACCCAGTACTTC
CASKRGTGAETQYF